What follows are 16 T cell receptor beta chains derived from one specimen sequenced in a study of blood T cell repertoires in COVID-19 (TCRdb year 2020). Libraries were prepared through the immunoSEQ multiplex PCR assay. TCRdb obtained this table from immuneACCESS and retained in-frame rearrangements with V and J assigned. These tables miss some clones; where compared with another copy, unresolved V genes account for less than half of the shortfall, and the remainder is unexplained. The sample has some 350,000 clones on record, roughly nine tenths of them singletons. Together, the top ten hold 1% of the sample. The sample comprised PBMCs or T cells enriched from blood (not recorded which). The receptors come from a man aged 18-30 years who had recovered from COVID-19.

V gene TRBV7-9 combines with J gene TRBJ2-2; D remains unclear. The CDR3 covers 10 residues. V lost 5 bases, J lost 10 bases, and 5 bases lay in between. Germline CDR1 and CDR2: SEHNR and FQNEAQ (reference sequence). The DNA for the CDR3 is TGTGCCAGCAGCCGGTTGGAGCTGTTTTTT. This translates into CASSRLELFF.

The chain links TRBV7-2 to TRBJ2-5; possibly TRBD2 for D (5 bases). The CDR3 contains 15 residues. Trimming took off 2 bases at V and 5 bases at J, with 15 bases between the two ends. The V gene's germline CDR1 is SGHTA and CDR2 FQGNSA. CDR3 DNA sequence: TGTGCCAGCAGCTTAATGAGCGGCCCTGGGGAGACCCAGTACTTC. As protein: CASSLMSGPGETQYF.

Here the CDR3 reads CASNRGYTEAFF. The DNA of the CDR3 is TGTGCCAGCAACCGGGGATACACTGAAGCTTTCTTT. V is TRBV12-3 or TRBV12-4 and J is TRBJ1-1, with unresolved D. The CDR3 has 12 amino acids. V lost 7 bases to trimming and J lost 3 bases, with 9 bases between them.

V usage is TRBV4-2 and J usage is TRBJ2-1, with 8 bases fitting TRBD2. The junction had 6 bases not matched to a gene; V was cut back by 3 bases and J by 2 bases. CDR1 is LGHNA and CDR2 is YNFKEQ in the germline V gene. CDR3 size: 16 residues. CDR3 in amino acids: CASSQIGGAAYNEQFF. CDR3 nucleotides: TGTGCCAGCAGCCAGATCGGGGGGGCCGCCTACAATGAGCAGTTCTTC.

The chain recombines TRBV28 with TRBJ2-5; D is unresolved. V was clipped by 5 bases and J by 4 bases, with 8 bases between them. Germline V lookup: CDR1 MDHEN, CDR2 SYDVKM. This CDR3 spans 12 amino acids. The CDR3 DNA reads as TGTGCCAGCAGTCGTCAGCGAGAGACCCAGTACTTC. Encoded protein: CASSRQRETQYF.

CDR3 coding DNA: TGTGCCAGCTCACTCGACAGGGTAACAGATACGCAGTATTTT. Translation gives CASSLDRVTDTQYF. The chain recombines TRBV18 with TRBJ2-3, with 7 nucleotides matching TRBD1. Trimming at V came to 4 bases and at J to 3 bases, leaving 4 bases not matched to a gene. This CDR3 region has 14 residues. The V gene's germline CDR1 is KGHSH and CDR2 LQKENI.

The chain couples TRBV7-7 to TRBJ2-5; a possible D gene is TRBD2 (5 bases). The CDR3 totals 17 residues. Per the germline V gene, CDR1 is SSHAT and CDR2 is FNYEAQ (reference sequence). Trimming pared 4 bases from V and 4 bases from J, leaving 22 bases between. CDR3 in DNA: TGTGCCAGCAGCTCCGAACCCACCGGGAACTTCGGAGAGACCCAGTACTTC. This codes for CASSSEPTGNFGETQYF.

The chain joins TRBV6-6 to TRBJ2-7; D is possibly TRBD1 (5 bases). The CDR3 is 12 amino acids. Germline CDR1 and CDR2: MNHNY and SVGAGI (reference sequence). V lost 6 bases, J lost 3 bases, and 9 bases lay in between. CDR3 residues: CASRETVYEQYF. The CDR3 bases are TGTGCCAGCAGGGAGACAGTCTACGAGCAGTACTTC.

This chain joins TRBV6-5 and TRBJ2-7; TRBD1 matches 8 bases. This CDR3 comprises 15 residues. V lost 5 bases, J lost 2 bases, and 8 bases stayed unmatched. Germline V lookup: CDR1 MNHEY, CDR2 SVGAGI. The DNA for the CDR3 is TGTGCCAGCAGTCCACACCGACAGGGGACCTACGAGCAGTACTTC. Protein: CASSPHRQGTYEQYF.

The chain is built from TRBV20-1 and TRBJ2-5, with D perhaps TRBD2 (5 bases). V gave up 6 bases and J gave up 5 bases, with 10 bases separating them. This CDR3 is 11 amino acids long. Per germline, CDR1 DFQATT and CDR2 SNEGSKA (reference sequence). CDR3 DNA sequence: TGCAGTGCCCCCAGCGGTGAGACCCAGTACTTC. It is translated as CSAPSGETQYF.

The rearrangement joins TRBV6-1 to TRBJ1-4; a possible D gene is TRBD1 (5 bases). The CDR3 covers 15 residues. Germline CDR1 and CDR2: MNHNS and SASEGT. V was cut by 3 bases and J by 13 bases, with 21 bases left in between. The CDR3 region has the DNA TGTGCCAGCAGTGATCTACACAGACCGGGGGGTGGACTGTTTTTT. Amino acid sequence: CASSDLHRPGGGLFF.

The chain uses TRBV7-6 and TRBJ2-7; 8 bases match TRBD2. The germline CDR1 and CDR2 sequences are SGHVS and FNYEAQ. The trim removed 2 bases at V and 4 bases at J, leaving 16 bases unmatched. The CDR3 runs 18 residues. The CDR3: CASSLTVRGVASGYEQYF. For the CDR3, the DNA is TGTGCCAGCAGCTTAACTGTACGGGGGGTGGCTAGCGGGTACGAGCAGTACTTC.

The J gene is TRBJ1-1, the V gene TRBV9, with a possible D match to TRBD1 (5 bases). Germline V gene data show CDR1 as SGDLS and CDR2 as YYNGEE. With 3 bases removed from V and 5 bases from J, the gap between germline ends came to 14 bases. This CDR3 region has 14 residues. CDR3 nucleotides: TGTGCCAGCAGCGCCCGAGCGGGGGGAACTGAAGCTTTCTTT. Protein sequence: CASSARAGGTEAFF.

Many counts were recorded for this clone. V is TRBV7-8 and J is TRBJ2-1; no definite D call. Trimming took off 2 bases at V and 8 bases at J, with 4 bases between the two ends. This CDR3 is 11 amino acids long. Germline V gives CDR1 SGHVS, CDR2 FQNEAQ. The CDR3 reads CASSLSDEQFF. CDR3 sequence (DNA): TGTGCCAGCAGCTTATCGGATGAGCAGTTCTTC.

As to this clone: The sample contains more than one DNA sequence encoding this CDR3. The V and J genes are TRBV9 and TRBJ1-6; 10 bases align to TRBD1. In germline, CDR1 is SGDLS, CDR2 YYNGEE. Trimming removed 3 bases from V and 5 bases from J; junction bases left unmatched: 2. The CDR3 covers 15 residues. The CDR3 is CASSAGQGNNSPLHF. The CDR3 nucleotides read TGTGCCAGCAGCGCGGGACAGGGGAATAATTCACCCCTCCACTTT.

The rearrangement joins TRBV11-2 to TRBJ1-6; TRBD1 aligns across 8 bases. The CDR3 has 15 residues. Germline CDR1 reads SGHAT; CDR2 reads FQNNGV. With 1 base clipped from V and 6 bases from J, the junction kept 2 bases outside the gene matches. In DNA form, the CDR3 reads TGTGCCAGCAGCTTAGGCGGACAGGGTAATTCACCCCTCCACTTT. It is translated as CASSLGGQGNSPLHF.